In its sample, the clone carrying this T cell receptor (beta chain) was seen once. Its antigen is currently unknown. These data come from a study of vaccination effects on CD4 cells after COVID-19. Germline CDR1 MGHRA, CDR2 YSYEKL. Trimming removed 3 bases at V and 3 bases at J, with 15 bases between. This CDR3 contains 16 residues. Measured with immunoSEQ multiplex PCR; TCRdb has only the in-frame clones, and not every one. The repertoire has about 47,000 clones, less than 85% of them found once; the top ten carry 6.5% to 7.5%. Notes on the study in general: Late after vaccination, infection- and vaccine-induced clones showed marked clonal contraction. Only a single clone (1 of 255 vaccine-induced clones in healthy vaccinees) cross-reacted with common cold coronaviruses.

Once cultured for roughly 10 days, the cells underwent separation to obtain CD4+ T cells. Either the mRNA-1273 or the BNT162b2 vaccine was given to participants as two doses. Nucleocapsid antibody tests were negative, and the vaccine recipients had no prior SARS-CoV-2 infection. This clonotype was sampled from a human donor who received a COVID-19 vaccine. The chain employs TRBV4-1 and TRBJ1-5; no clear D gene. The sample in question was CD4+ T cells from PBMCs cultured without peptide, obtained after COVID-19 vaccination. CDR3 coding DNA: TGCGCCAGCAGCCAGAAGGCCGTCGGATTCAATCAGCCCCAGCATTTT. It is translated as CASSQKAVGFNQPQHF.